This T cell receptor (beta chain) was profiled in a study of OX40 agonist ivuxolimab in advanced cancers. For the study at large: Prior checkpoint blockade (anti-PD-1, anti-PD-L1 or anti-CTLA-4) was permitted; approximately 41% had it. Three patients got partial responses; one had hepatocellular carcinoma and two had cutaneous melanoma.

TCRdb's copy holds only in-frame clones and misses some; the assay was immunoSEQ multiplex PCR. The repertoire consists of about 54,000 clones, with more than 85% occurring once and the leading ten covering about 1.4%. Patients were ruled out by autoimmune disease history or systemic immunosuppression. Germline V CDR1 and CDR2: SGHTA, FQGTGA. CDR3 length equals 15 residues. The V and J ends lost 4 bases and 7 bases, in that order; junction bases with no gene match: 10. Sequenced material: CD4+ or CD8+ T cells sorted from blood, taken in a trial of the OX40 agonist ivuxolimab. The chain has TRBV7-3 and TRBJ2-1, with 7 bases matching TRBD2. The TCR was taken from an adult with an advanced solid tumor such as melanoma, head and neck, liver or kidney cancer. CDR3 nucleotide sequence: TGTGCCAGCAGCTCCGCTAGCGGCCTTATTAATGAGCAGTTCTTC. As protein: CASSSASGLINEQFF. The whole variable domain, filled in from reference TRBV7-3 and TRBJ2-1, reads GAGVSQTPSNKVTEKGKYVELRCDPISGHTALYWYRQSLGQGPEFLIYFQGTGAADDSGLPNDRFFAVRPEGSVSTLKIQRTERGDSAVYLCASSSASGLINEQFFGPGTRLTVL.